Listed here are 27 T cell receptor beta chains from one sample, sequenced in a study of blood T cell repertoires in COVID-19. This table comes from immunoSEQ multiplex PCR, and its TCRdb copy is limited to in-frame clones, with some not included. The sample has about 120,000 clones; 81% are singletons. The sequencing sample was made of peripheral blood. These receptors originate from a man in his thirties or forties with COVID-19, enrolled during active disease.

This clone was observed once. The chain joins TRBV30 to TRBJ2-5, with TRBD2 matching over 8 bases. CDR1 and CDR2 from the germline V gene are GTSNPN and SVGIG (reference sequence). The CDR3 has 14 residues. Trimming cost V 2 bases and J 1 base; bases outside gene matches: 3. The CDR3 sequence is CAWSPGLAQETQYF. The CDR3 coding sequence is TGTGCCTGGAGTCCCGGACTAGCCCAAGAGACCCAGTACTTC. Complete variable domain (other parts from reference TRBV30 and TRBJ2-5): SQTIHQWPATLVQPVGSPLSLECTVEGTSNPNLYWYRQAAGRGLQLLFYSVGIGQISSEVPQNLSASRPQDRQFILSSKKLLLSDSGFYLCAWSPGLAQETQYFGPGTRLLVL.

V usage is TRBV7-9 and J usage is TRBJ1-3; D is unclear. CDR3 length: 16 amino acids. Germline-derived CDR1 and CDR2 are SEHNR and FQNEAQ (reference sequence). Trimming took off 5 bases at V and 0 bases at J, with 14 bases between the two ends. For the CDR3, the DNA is TGTGCCAGCAGCCCCGAGGTGCAGTACTCTGGAAACACCATATATTTT. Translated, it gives CASSPEVQYSGNTIYF.

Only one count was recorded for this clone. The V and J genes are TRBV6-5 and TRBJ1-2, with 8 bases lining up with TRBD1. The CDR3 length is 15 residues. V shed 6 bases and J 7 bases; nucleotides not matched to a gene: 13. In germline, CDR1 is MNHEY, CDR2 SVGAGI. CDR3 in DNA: TGTGCCAGCAGCCTCGGGACAGGCTGGGGTAGTGGCTACACCTTC. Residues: CASSLGTGWGSGYTF.

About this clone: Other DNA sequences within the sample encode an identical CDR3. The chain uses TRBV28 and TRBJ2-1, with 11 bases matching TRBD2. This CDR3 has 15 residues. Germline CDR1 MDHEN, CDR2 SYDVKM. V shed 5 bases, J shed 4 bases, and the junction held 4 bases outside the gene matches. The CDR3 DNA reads TGTGCCAGCAGTCCCCGACTAGCGGGATACAATGAGCAGTTCTTC. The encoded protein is CASSPRLAGYNEQFF.

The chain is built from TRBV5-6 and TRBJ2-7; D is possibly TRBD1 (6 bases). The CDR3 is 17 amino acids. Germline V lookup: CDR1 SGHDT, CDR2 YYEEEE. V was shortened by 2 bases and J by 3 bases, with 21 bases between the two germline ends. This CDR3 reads CASSLMRANRVVYEQYF. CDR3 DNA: TGTGCCAGCAGCTTAATGCGTGCGAACAGGGTAGTCTACGAGCAGTACTTC.

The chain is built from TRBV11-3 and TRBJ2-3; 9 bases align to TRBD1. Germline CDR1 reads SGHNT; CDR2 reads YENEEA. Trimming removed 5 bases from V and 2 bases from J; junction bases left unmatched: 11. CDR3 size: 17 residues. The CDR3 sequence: CASSHGTGPTLTDTQYF. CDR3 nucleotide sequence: TGTGCCAGCAGCCACGGGACAGGGCCTACTCTCACAGATACGCAGTATTTT.

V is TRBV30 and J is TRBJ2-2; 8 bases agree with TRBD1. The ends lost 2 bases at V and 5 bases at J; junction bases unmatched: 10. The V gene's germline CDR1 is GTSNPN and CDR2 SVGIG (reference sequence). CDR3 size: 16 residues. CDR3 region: CAWSWGGQGRTGELFF. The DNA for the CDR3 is TGTGCCTGGAGTTGGGGAGGACAGGGACGGACCGGGGAGCTGTTTTTT.

The CDR3 nucleotides are TGTGCCAGCAGCCCCCGGGAAAACACCATATATTTT. This encodes CASSPRENTIYF. This chain uses TRBV28 with TRBJ1-3; D is unresolved. This CDR3 comprises 12 residues. The germline V gene has CDR1 MDHEN and CDR2 SYDVKM. Trimming took 6 bases from V and 6 from J, leaving 9 bases between them.

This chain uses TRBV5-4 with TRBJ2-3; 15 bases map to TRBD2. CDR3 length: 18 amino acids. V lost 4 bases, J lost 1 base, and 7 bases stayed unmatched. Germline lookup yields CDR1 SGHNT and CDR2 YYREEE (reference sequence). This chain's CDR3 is CASSLGLAGGPRTDTQYF. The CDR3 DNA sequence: TGTGCCAGCAGCCTTGGACTAGCGGGGGGGCCACGCACAGATACGCAGTATTTT.

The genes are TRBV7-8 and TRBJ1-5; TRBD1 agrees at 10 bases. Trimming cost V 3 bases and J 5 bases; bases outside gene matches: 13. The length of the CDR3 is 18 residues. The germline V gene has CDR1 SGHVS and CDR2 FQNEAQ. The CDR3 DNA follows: TGTGCCAGCAGCTTTAGGACAGGGGGTTCACCGTTCGATCAGCCCCAGCATTTT. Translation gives CASSFRTGGSPFDQPQHF.

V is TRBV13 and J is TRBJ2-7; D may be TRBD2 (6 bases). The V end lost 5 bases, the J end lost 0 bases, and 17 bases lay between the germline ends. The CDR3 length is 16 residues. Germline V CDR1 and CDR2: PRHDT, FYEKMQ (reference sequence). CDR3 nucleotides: TGTGCCAGCAGCGGGTCCCGGGACTTTCGCTCCTACGAGCAGTACTTC. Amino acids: CASSGSRDFRSYEQYF.

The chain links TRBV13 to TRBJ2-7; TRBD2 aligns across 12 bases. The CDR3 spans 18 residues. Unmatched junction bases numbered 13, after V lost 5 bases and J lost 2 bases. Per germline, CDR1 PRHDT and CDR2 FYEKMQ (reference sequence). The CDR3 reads CASSRGTSGRLPTYEQYF. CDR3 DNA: TGTGCCAGCAGCCGCGGGACTAGCGGGCGTTTGCCTACCTACGAGCAGTACTTC.

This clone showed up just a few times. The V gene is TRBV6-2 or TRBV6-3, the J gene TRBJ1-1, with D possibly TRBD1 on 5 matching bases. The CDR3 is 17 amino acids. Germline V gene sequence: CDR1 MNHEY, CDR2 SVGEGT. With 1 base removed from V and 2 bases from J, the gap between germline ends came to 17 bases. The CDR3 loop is CASSYFGQGGGNTEAFF. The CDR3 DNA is TGTGCCAGCAGTTACTTCGGTCAGGGAGGTGGAAACACTGAAGCTTTCTTT.

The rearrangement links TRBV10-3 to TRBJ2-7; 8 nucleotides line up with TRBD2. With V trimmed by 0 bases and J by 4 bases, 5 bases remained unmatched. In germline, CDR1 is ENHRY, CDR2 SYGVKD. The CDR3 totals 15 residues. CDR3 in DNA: TGTGCCATCAGTGAGTCGGAGCGGGAGTGGTACGAGCAGTACTTC. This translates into CAISESEREWYEQYF.

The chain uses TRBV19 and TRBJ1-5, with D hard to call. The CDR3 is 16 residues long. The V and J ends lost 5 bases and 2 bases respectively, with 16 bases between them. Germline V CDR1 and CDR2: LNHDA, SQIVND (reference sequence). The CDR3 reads CASSPERNSGNQPQHF. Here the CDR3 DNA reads TGTGCCAGTAGTCCCGAAAGAAATAGTGGCAATCAGCCCCAGCATTTT.

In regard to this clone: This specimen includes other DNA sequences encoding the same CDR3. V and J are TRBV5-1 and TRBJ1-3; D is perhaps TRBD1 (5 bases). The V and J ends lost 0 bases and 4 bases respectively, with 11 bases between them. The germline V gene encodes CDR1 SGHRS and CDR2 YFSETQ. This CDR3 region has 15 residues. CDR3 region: CASSLGSGHGNTIYF. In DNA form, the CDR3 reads TGCGCCAGCAGCTTGGGGTCAGGGCACGGAAACACCATATATTTT.

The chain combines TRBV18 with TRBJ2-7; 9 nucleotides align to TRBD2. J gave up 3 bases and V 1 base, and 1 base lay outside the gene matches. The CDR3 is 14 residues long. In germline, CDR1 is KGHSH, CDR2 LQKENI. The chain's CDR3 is CASSPQREDYEQYF. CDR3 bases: TGTGCCAGCTCACCACAGCGGGAGGACTACGAGCAGTACTTC.

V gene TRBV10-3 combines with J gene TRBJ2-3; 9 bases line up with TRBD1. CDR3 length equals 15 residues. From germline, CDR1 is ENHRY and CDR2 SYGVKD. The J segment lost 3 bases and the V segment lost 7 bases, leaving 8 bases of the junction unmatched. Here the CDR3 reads CAINGQGLGTDTQYF. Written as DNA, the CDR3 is TGTGCCATCAACGGACAGGGGTTAGGTACAGATACGCAGTATTTT.

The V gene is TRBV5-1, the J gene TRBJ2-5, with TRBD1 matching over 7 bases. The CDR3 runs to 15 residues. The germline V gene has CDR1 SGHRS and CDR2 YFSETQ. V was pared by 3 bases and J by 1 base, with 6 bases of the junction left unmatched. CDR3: CASSSDRVGQETQYF. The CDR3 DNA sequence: TGCGCCAGCAGCTCAGACAGGGTGGGCCAAGAGACCCAGTACTTC.

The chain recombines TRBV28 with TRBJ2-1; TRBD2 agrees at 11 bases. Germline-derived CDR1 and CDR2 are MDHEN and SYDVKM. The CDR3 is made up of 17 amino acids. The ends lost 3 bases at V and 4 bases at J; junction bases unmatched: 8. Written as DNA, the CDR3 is TGTGCCAGCAGTTTCGCCTCCGGGACTAGCGGTTACAATGAGCAGTTCTTC. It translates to CASSFASGTSGYNEQFF.

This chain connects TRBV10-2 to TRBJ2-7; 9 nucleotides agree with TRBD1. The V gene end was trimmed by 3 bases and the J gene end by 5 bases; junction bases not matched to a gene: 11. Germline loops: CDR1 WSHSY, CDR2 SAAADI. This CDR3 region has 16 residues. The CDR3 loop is CASSDLVGDRAHEQYF. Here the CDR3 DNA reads TGCGCCAGCAGTGATCTCGTTGGGGACAGGGCCCACGAGCAGTACTTC.

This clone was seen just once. CDR3 residues: CASSMRESNQPQHF. The CDR3 DNA reads TGTGCCAGTAGTATGAGGGAGAGCAATCAGCCCCAGCATTTT. The chain uses TRBV19 and TRBJ1-5; no clear D gene. V shed 3 bases and J shed 1 base, with 7 bases lying between them. This CDR3 spans 14 amino acids. The germline CDR1 and CDR2 sequences are LNHDA and SQIVND (reference sequence).

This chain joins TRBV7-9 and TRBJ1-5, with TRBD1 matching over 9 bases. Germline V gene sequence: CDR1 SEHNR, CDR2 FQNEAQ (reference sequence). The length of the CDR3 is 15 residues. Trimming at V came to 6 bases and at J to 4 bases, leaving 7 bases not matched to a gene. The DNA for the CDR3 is TGTGCCAGCAGTTCCGGGACAGGGTTGAATCAGCCCCAGCATTTT. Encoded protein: CASSSGTGLNQPQHF.

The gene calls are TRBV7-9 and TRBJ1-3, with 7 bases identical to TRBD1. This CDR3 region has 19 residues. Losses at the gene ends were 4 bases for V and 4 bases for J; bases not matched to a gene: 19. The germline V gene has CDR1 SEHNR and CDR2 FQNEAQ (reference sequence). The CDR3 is CASSSPTRTGRGKGNTIYF. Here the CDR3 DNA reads TGTGCCAGCAGCTCCCCGACCCGGACAGGACGAGGGAAGGGAAACACCATATATTTT.

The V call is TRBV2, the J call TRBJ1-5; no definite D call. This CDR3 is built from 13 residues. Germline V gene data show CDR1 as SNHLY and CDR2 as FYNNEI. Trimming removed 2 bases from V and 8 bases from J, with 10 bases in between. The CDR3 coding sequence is TGTGCCAGCAGTGAACCGGGGAGGGAGCCCCAGCATTTT. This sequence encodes CASSEPGREPQHF. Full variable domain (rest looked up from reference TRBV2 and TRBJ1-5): EPEVTQTPSHQVTQMGQEVILRCVPISNHLYFYWYRQILGQKVEFLVSFYNNEISEKSEIFDDQFSVERPDGSNFTLKIRSTKLEDSAMYFCASSEPGREPQHFGDGTRLSIL.

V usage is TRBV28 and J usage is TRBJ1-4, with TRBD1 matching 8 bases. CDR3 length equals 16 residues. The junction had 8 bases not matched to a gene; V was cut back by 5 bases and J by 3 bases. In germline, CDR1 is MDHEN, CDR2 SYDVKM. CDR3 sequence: CASSATGQGSNEKLFF. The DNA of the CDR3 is TGTGCCAGCAGTGCGACAGGACAGGGTTCTAATGAAAAACTGTTTTTT.

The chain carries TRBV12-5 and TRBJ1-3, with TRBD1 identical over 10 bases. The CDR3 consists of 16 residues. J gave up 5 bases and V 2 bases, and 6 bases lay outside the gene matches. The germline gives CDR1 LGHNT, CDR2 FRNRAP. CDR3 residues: CASGLSGTGERNTIYF. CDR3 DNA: TGTGCTAGTGGTTTGTCGGGGACAGGGGAGAGAAACACCATATATTTT.